The next 31 T cell receptor beta chains were all read from a single sample in a study of cytomegalovirus exposure and HLA in healthy donors. Both 60 Vbeta primers and 13 Jbeta primers went into the PCR. Assay used: immunoSEQ multiplex PCR; TCRdb lists only in-frame clones, some missing. In the table there are about 180,000 clones, 77% of which are singletons. The sequenced sample was PBMCs. The receptors here all came from a man younger than 35 in good health and CMV-seronegative.

The genes are TRBV30 and TRBJ2-7; D is unresolved. Germline V gives CDR1 GTSNPN, CDR2 SVGIG (reference sequence). CDR3 size: 12 residues. DNA of the CDR3: TGTGCTCAGGAATTAAATCGCTACGAGCAGTACTTC. This codes for CAQELNRYEQYF.

The chain combines TRBV30 with TRBJ1-5, with 8 bases aligning to TRBD1. CDR3 length: 17 residues. Trimming removed 3 bases from V and 0 bases from J; junction bases left unmatched: 10. Germline V lookup: CDR1 GTSNPN, CDR2 SVGIG (reference sequence). CDR3 nucleotide sequence: TGTGCCTGGAGCGGAACTGGGACAGGCGGTAGCAATCAGCCCCAGCATTTT. It yields the protein CAWSGTGTGGSNQPQHF.

The rearrangement joins TRBV5-1 to TRBJ2-1, with 9 bases fitting TRBD1. With V trimmed by 3 bases and J by 5 bases, 12 bases remained unmatched. The CDR3 is 17 amino acids. The germline gives CDR1 SGHRS, CDR2 YFSETQ. The CDR3 sequence: CASSSSRDRVSDNEQFF. The CDR3 region has the DNA TGCGCCAGCAGCTCGTCCCGGGACAGGGTTTCTGACAATGAGCAGTTCTTC.

The chain has TRBV7-3 and TRBJ2-2; perhaps TRBD1 as D (6 bases). The CDR3 runs to 14 residues. Deletions cut 6 bases from V and 5 bases from J, with 13 bases between. Germline assignment: CDR1 SGHTA and CDR2 FQGTGA. The CDR3 DNA follows: TGTGCCAGCAGTCCGACAGGCGGTACCGGGGAGCTGTTTTTT. The encoded protein is CASSPTGGTGELFF.

The chain recombines TRBV6-1 with TRBJ1-1, with D maybe TRBD1 (5 bases). Looked up from germline, CDR1 is MNHNS and CDR2 is SASEGT. Trimming removed 9 bases at V and 1 base at J, with 12 bases between. This CDR3 comprises 13 residues. In DNA, the CDR3 is TGTGCCAGTCTGGACACAGGGAACACTGAAGCTTTCTTT. Protein: CASLDTGNTEAFF.

The V call is TRBV7-2, the J call TRBJ2-5; D perhaps matches TRBD2 (7 bases). The V gene lost 1 base and the J gene lost 4 bases, with 13 bases spanning the gap. The CDR3 has 15 amino acids. Per the germline V gene, CDR1 is SGHTA and CDR2 is FQGNSA. The CDR3 is CASSLVGGGGETQYF. CDR3 nucleotides: TGTGCCAGCAGCTTAGTGGGGGGAGGGGGAGAGACCCAGTACTTC.

This chain connects TRBV11-3 to TRBJ2-7; 13 bases line up with TRBD2. Germline values: CDR1 SGHNT, CDR2 YENEEA. V lost 5 bases to trimming and J lost 5 bases; unmatched junction nucleotides: 9. This CDR3 spans 16 amino acids. The CDR3 DNA reads TGTGCCAGCAGCCCCGGACTAGCGGGAGCTGCCGACGAGCAGTACTTC. Amino acids: CASSPGLAGAADEQYF.

V gene TRBV5-5 combines with J gene TRBJ1-1, with D possibly being TRBD1 (6 bases). V was shortened by 6 bases and J by 1 base, with 10 bases between the two germline ends. This CDR3 region has 13 residues. Germline values: CDR1 SGHKS, CDR2 YYEKEE (reference sequence). Here the CDR3 reads CASNWGQNTEAFF. The CDR3 DNA follows: TGTGCCAGCAATTGGGGACAGAACACTGAAGCTTTCTTT.

This clone occurred a few times. The rearrangement joins TRBV11-2 to TRBJ2-5; 14 positions agree with TRBD2. CDR3 length: 16 residues. Losses at the gene ends were 1 base for V and 2 bases for J; bases not matched to a gene: 0. Per germline, CDR1 SGHAT and CDR2 FQNNGV. This CDR3 is CASSLGLAGGQETQYF. In DNA, the CDR3 is TGTGCCAGCAGCTTAGGACTAGCGGGAGGGCAAGAGACCCAGTACTTC. The variable domain in full, with the rest retrieved from reference TRBV11-2 and TRBJ2-5, is EAGVAQSPRYKIIEKRQSVAFWCNPISGHATLYWYQQILGQGPKLLIQFQNNGVVDDSQLPKDRFSAERLKGVDSTLKIQPAKLEDSAVYLCASSLGLAGGQETQYFGPGTRLLVL.

J is TRBJ2-1 and V is TRBV30; D is perhaps TRBD1 (6 bases). V dropped 3 bases and J dropped 1 base, with 16 bases sitting between them. The CDR3 totals 16 residues. Germline V gene sequence: CDR1 GTSNPN, CDR2 SVGIG (reference sequence). The CDR3 DNA sequence: TGTGCCTGGAGCGCCGACCCACAGGGATCCTACAATGAGCAGTTCTTC. Amino acids: CAWSADPQGSYNEQFF.

This rearrangement joins TRBV29-1 to TRBJ1-2, with TRBD1 as a possible D gene (6 bases). The V gene lost 2 bases and the J gene lost 4 bases, with 20 bases spanning the gap. CDR3 length: 16 amino acids. CDR1 SQVTM and CDR2 ANQGSEA come from the germline V gene. The CDR3 region has the DNA TGCAGCGTTGAAAGAGCAGGGGCGACTTTTGGCTATGGCTACACCTTC. It codes for CSVERAGATFGYGYTF.

The V call is TRBV6-1, the J call TRBJ1-1; a weak D match, TRBD1 (5 bases). The CDR3 has 13 residues. Trimming removed 8 bases from V and 3 bases from J, with 13 bases in between. Germline V gives CDR1 MNHNS, CDR2 SASEGT. This CDR3 reads CASLITGYTEAFF. The CDR3 DNA follows: TGTGCCAGCCTGATTACAGGATACACTGAAGCTTTCTTT.

V gene TRBV30 combines with J gene TRBJ2-2; D unresolved. V lost 2 bases to trimming and J lost 5 bases, with 9 bases between them. Germline CDR1 and CDR2: GTSNPN and SVGIG (reference sequence). The CDR3 is 13 residues long. CDR3 residues: CAWSSDLTGELFF. DNA of the CDR3: TGTGCCTGGAGTAGCGACCTTACCGGGGAGCTGTTTTTT.

This clone was seen only once. This rearrangement joins TRBV4-2 to TRBJ1-3; D possibly corresponds to TRBD1 (6 bases). Germline CDR1 and CDR2: LGHNA and YNFKEQ. This CDR3 is 15 amino acids long. With 1 base removed from V and 7 bases from J, the gap between germline ends came to 14 bases. CDR3 region: CASSQGGGGGNTIYF. The CDR3 bases are TGTGCCAGCAGCCAAGGTGGAGGGGGGGGGAACACCATATATTTT.

J is TRBJ1-5 and V is TRBV25-1; TRBD1 matches 7 bases. CDR1 MGHDK and CDR2 SYGVNS come from the germline V gene. The CDR3 spans 15 residues. J was trimmed by 3 bases and V by 4 bases; bases with no gene match: 6. The CDR3 here is CASSAKTGDNQPQHF. The CDR3 region has the DNA TGTGCCAGCAGTGCAAAAACAGGGGACAATCAGCCCCAGCATTTT.

The chain links TRBV7-2 to TRBJ2-7; 9 nucleotides align to TRBD2. V lost 3 bases, J lost 2 bases, and 2 bases stayed unmatched. The CDR3 length is 14 residues. Germline loops: CDR1 SGHTA, CDR2 FQGNSA. Here the CDR3 reads CASSFSGGTYEQYF. The CDR3 DNA is TGTGCCAGCAGCTTTAGCGGGGGAACCTACGAGCAGTACTTC. The variable domain in full, with the rest retrieved from reference TRBV7-2 and TRBJ2-7, is GAGVSQSPSNKVTEKGKDVELRCDPISGHTALYWYRQSLGQGLEFLIYFQGNSAPDKSGLPSDRFSAERTGGSVSTLTIQRTQQEDSAVYLCASSFSGGTYEQYFGPGTRLTVT.

This chain uses TRBV7-9 with TRBJ1-2, with no clear D. The CDR3 consists of 14 residues. The germline CDR1 and CDR2 sequences are SEHNR and FQNEAQ (reference sequence). V was shortened by 5 bases and J by 0 bases, with 10 bases between the two germline ends. The CDR3 bases are TGTGCCAGCAGCAATCGGAGTCCTAACTATGGCTACACCTTC. It encodes CASSNRSPNYGYTF.

The J gene is TRBJ1-6, the V gene TRBV7-8, with TRBD1 identical over 7 bases. The CDR3 is 15 residues long. Germline V gene lookup returns CDR1 SGHVS and CDR2 FQNEAQ. V lost 5 bases to trimming and J lost 7 bases; unmatched junction nucleotides: 8. Here the CDR3 reads CASSRRQGGNSPLHF. The CDR3 coding sequence is TGTGCCAGCAGCCGGAGACAGGGCGGCAATTCACCCCTCCACTTT.

This chain connects TRBV7-6 to TRBJ2-7; tentative D call: TRBD2 (5 bases). Trimming removed 1 base from V and 6 bases from J, with 16 bases in between. The CDR3 loop spans 15 amino acids. Germline V gene sequence: CDR1 SGHVS, CDR2 FNYEAQ. The CDR3 sequence: CASSLEASPGGEQYF. The CDR3 DNA is TGTGCCAGCAGCTTAGAGGCTAGCCCCGGCGGCGAGCAGTACTTC.

V usage is TRBV4-2 and J usage is TRBJ1-1; tentative D call: TRBD1 (6 bases). CDR3 length: 14 residues. Germline V gene sequence: CDR1 LGHNA, CDR2 YNFKEQ. Trimming took 3 bases from V and 5 from J, leaving 13 bases between them. The CDR3 spells CASSQNQGQTEAFF. The CDR3, as DNA: TGTGCCAGCAGCCAGAACCAGGGGCAAACTGAAGCTTTCTTT.

The gene calls are TRBV5-1 and TRBJ1-2; TRBD1 matches at 11 bases. Germline CDR1 reads SGHRS; CDR2 reads YFSETQ. CDR3 length equals 16 residues. V shed 2 bases, J shed 4 bases, and the junction held 7 bases outside the gene matches. DNA for the CDR3: TGCGCCAGCAGCTTTCAACCGGGACAGGGGGGCTATGGCTACACCTTC. It encodes CASSFQPGQGGYGYTF.

This chain connects TRBV5-1 to TRBJ2-1, with D hard to call. CDR1 and CDR2 from the germline V gene are SGHRS and YFSETQ. Trimming left V 1 base short and J 0 bases short, with 8 bases between. This CDR3 spans 15 amino acids. CDR3 sequence (DNA): TGCGCCAGCAGCTTGAGAAGGAGCTCCTACAATGAGCAGTTCTTC. This codes for CASSLRRSSYNEQFF.

This clone showed up just a few times. This chain joins TRBV2 and TRBJ2-7; 13 bases map to TRBD2. CDR1 and CDR2 (germline): SNHLY, FYNNEI. This CDR3 has 18 residues. V dropped 7 bases and J dropped 3; count of bases not matched to a gene: 15. This CDR3 is CASNYRESRTSGGYEQYF. Written as DNA, the CDR3 is TGTGCCAGCAACTACAGGGAAAGCAGGACTAGCGGGGGCTACGAGCAGTACTTC.

The chain joins TRBV7-8 to TRBJ2-7; D unresolved. With 2 bases removed from V and 4 bases from J, the gap between germline ends came to 6 bases. Per the germline V gene, CDR1 is SGHVS and CDR2 is FQNEAQ. The CDR3 has 12 amino acids. The CDR3: CASSLTDYEQYF. The CDR3 nucleotides read TGTGCCAGCAGCTTAACAGATTACGAGCAGTACTTC.

The table lists this clone with a few counts. The chain carries TRBV7-8 and TRBJ1-1; 9 bases agree with TRBD1. V shed 6 bases, J shed 8 bases, and the junction held 10 bases outside the gene matches. CDR1 is SGHVS, CDR2 FQNEAQ, per germline. The CDR3 is 14 amino acids. The CDR3, as DNA: TGTGCCAGCAGAGCCGGGACAGGGAGGAGGGAAGCTTTCTTT. This sequence encodes CASRAGTGRREAFF.

This chain uses TRBV6-5 with TRBJ2-3, with 8 bases lining up with TRBD2. V dropped 6 bases and J dropped 5; count of bases not matched to a gene: 7. The CDR3 loop spans 14 amino acids. Per the germline V gene, CDR1 is MNHEY and CDR2 is SVGAGI. CDR3 amino acids: CASRSSGRIDTQYF. CDR3 in DNA: TGTGCCAGCAGGTCGAGCGGGAGAATAGATACGCAGTATTTT.

This rearrangement joins TRBV30 to TRBJ1-2, with a tentative D call TRBD1 (6 bases). This CDR3 region has 14 residues. From germline, CDR1 is GTSNPN and CDR2 SVGIG (reference sequence). The germline V and J ends were trimmed by 4 bases and 1 base, with 13 bases remaining between them. The CDR3 reads CAWKGGALNYGYTF. The CDR3 DNA reads as TGTGCCTGGAAAGGGGGGGCCCTTAACTATGGCTACACCTTC.

This clone was picked up a small number of times. This sequence joins TRBV7-9 and TRBJ2-3; a weak D match, TRBD1 (5 bases). The germline V gene encodes CDR1 SEHNR and CDR2 FQNEAQ (reference sequence). The CDR3 extends over 14 amino acids. The V gene lost 5 bases and the J gene lost 4 bases, with 13 bases spanning the gap. CDR3 in amino acids: CASSPAPRADTQYF. The CDR3 DNA sequence: TGTGCCAGCAGCCCCGCCCCCAGGGCAGATACGCAGTATTTT.

This clone was observed a single time. The gene calls are TRBV5-3 and TRBJ2-5; TRBD2 agrees at 7 bases. TRBV5-3 is assigned to the ORF class and has an uncertain function. This CDR3 contains 17 residues. V trimming: 0 bases; J trimming: 3 bases; junction bases outside the gene matches: 11. Written as DNA, the CDR3 is TGTGCCAGAAGCTTGGGGGACTACCGAAGGGCCAAAGAGACCCAGTACTTC. Translation gives CARSLGDYRRAKETQYF.

As for this clone: Other DNA sequences in the same sample also yield this CDR3. The chain carries TRBV18 and TRBJ2-5, with D tentatively TRBD2 (6 bases). CDR3 length equals 12 residues. The V gene's germline CDR1 is KGHSH and CDR2 LQKENI. The V gene lost 6 bases and the J gene lost 5 bases, with 10 bases spanning the gap. The CDR3 nucleotides read TGTGCCAGCTCCCCGGGGAGGGAGACCCAGTACTTC. It yields the protein CASSPGRETQYF.

The V call is TRBV2, the J call TRBJ2-1, with TRBD2 matching over 10 bases. The CDR3 length is 15 residues. The V segment lost 5 bases and the J segment 2 bases; nucleotides outside the gene matches: 3. Germline values: CDR1 SNHLY, CDR2 FYNNEI. This CDR3 is CASSTGTSAYNEQFF. CDR3 bases: TGTGCCAGCAGTACCGGGACTAGCGCCTACAATGAGCAGTTCTTC. Supplemented by reference TRBV2 and TRBJ2-1, the full variable domain reads EPEVTQTPSHQVTQMGQEVILRCVPISNHLYFYWYRQILGQKVEFLVSFYNNEISEKSEIFDDQFSVERPDGSNFTLKIRSTKLEDSAMYFCASSTGTSAYNEQFFGPGTRLTVL.